This TCR beta chain was identified in a study of regulatory T cells in long-lasting Graves disease. This clonotype has ten or more counts. As yet, its antigen is unknown. Germline lookup yields CDR1 SGDLS and CDR2 YYNGEE. The trim removed 3 bases at V and 2 bases at J, leaving 16 bases unmatched. This CDR3 has 19 amino acids. This sample's time point: newly diagnosed GD, antithyroid drugs for less than 3 months. After RNA was extracted from PBMCs, the TCR library was made from it. According to the study, TCR beta libraries were built with iRepertoire HTBI primers and CDR3-region Arm-PCR. From the multiplex PCR reads, TCRdb called clonotypes with MiXCR, one entry per CDR3 protein. The sample records about 440,000 distinct CDR3 sequences, just under 15% being singletons. Study-wide points: Peripheral blood was the sole material, not thyroid tissue.

These data were also filed under a second study, of T cells in Graves' hyperthyroidism and ophthalmopathy. As that study records: Graves' hyperthyroidism qualified as stable when ophthalmopathy did not progress within 18 months.

The TCR comes from a woman aged 25 to 39 with Graves disease. The chain employs TRBV9 and TRBJ2-7; 11 positions match TRBD2. Sequenced here: peripheral blood mononuclear cells (PBMCs), sampled at new diagnosis, from a patient treated with antithyroid drugs. The CDR3 DNA reads TGTGCCAGCAGCGCCCAGCTGACTAGCGGGGCGGGACTCCCCTACGAGCAGTACTTC. It is translated as CASSAQLTSGAGLPYEQYF.